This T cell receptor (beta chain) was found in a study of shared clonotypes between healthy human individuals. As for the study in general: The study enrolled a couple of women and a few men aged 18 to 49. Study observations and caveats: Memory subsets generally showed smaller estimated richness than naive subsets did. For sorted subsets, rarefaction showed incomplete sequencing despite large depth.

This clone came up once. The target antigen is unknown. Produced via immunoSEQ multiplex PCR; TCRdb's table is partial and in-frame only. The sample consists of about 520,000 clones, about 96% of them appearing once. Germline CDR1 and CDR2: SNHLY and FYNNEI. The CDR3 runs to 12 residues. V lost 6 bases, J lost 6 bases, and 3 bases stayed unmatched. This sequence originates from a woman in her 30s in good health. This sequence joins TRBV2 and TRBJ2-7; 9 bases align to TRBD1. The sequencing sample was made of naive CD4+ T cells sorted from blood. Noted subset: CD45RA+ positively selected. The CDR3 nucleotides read TGTGCCAGCAGATACAGGGGGCCCGAGCAGTACTTC. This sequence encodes CASRYRGPEQYF. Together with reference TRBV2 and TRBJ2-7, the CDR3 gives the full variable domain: EPEVTQTPSHQVTQMGQEVILRCVPISNHLYFYWYRQILGQKVEFLVSFYNNEISEKSEIFDDQFSVERPDGSNFTLKIRSTKLEDSAMYFCASRYRGPEQYFGPGTRLTVT.